The clone carrying this T cell receptor (beta chain) has a count of ten or more. As the library was built, unique molecular identifiers were attached to individual cDNA molecules. From the RACE reads, TCRdb called clonotypes with MiXCR, one entry per CDR3 protein. In the table there are about 41,000 distinct CDR3 sequences, about 4.8% of which are singletons. As to time point: healthy volunteer bleed at 2 weeks. From whole blood left unfractionated, total RNA was extracted. The sample originates from a study of human T cells and chemical hapten exposure. CDR3 length: 14 residues. CDR1 is SGHVS and CDR2 is FNYEAQ in the germline V gene. Trimming removed 6 bases at V and 2 bases at J, with 12 bases between.

Sample: whole blood. This sequence joins TRBV7-6 and TRBJ2-3, with D possibly TRBD1 on 6 matching bases. The receptor was isolated from a human donor in good health. Some clones in this sample may be carry-over from other donors' samples. The CDR3 coding sequence is TGTGCCAGCAGTCGGGACATTCCCACAGATACGCAGTATTTT. Its translation is CASSRDIPTDTQYF.